One sample yielded the 18 T cell receptor beta chains listed below, sequenced in a study of response to subunit inactivated influenza vaccine. TCRdb ran MiXCR on the RT-PCR reads and lists one entry per CDR3 protein. The repertoire includes about 530,000 distinct CDR3 sequences, around 11% of them detected once, and 10% sits in the top ten. The sequences come from PBMCs from blood, collected on the day of vaccination. All receptors derive from a man aged 50 to 59 who received an inactivated influenza vaccine.

This clonotype has more than one count but fewer than ten. The genes are TRBV7-2 and TRBJ1-6; no clear D. V was shortened by 5 bases and J by 4 bases, with 15 bases between the two germline ends. CDR1 is SGHTA, CDR2 FQGNSA, per germline. The CDR3 has 16 amino acids. The CDR3 reads CASSPNSPRYNSPLHF. The CDR3 nucleotides are TGTGCCAGCAGCCCAAACTCCCCGCGGTATAATTCACCCCTCCACTTT.

The chain joins TRBV20-1 to TRBJ2-1; 9 nucleotides agree with TRBD2. V lost 6 bases, J lost 11 bases, and 14 bases stayed unmatched. CDR3 size: 14 residues. Germline-derived CDR1 and CDR2 are DFQATT and SNEGSKA (reference sequence). CDR3 DNA sequence: TGCAGTGCCCGACTAGCGGAAGGGGTCGGCAAGCAGTTCTTC. It is translated as CSARLAEGVGKQFF.

This clonotype showed up many times. J is TRBJ1-5 and V is TRBV27, with 7 bases identical to TRBD1. V shed 4 bases, J shed 6 bases, and the junction held 15 bases outside the gene matches. Germline CDR1 is MNHEY and CDR2 is SMNVEV (reference sequence). The CDR3 covers 17 residues. CDR3 protein: CASSSKRQGWNSQPQHF. The DNA of the CDR3 is TGTGCCAGCAGTTCAAAAAGACAGGGTTGGAATAGTCAGCCCCAGCATTTT.

This clonotype was observed many times. The rearrangement joins TRBV12-3 or TRBV12-4 to TRBJ2-1; TRBD1 matches at 9 bases. The CDR3 contains 20 residues. The junction had 22 bases not matched to a gene; V was cut back by 7 bases and J by 3 bases. CDR3 nucleotides: TGTGCCAGCACCCACCCCGGGGCCAGAGACAGGGGGATTTACTACAATGAGCAGTTCTTC. It codes for CASTHPGARDRGIYYNEQFF.

The sample holds a few counts of this clonotype. This chain joins TRBV10-3 and TRBJ2-3; no definite D call. The germline V gene has CDR1 ENHRY and CDR2 SYGVKD. This CDR3 is 15 amino acids long. Trimming took 2 bases from V and 0 from J, leaving 9 bases between them. CDR3 residues: CAISEARRSTDTQYF. The CDR3 bases are TGTGCCATCAGTGAGGCTCGGCGTAGCACAGATACGCAGTATTTT.

The chain carries TRBV5-1 and TRBJ2-3, with TRBD2 identical over 9 bases. J gave up 3 bases and V 0 bases, and 5 bases lay outside the gene matches. CDR1 is SGHRS, CDR2 YFSETQ, per germline. The CDR3 extends over 16 amino acids. CDR3 sequence reads: CASSLGSSGRTDTQYF. The CDR3 DNA sequence: TGCGCCAGCAGCTTGGGTAGTAGCGGGAGAACAGATACGCAGTATTTT.

This clonotype showed up many times. The CDR3 DNA is TGTGCCAGCAGTTTAGACAGTCGTCAGACCCAGTACTTC. Translation: CASSLDSRQTQYF. The J gene is TRBJ2-5, the V gene TRBV12-3 or TRBV12-4; D remains ambiguous. V lost 1 base and J lost 6, with 9 bases in between. This CDR3 has 13 amino acids.

This clonotype was counted a few times. This chain joins TRBV9 and TRBJ2-7, with 7 bases fitting TRBD2. Looked up from germline, CDR1 is SGDLS and CDR2 is YYNGEE. The V gene end was trimmed by 4 bases and the J gene end by 7 bases; junction bases not matched to a gene: 8. The CDR3 contains 13 residues. CDR3: CASSPRGMGEQYF. CDR3 DNA: TGTGCCAGCAGCCCGCGGGGGATGGGGGAGCAGTACTTC.

This clonotype was counted at least ten times. The chain combines TRBV12-3 or TRBV12-4 with TRBJ1-5; TRBD1 might be the D (5 bases). This CDR3 contains 13 residues. V dropped 1 base and J dropped 6 bases, with 7 bases sitting between them. CDR3 in amino acids: CASSLEGIQPQHF. The CDR3 DNA reads as TGTGCCAGCAGTTTAGAGGGGATTCAGCCCCAGCATTTT.

This clonotype was found a few times. This sequence joins TRBV9 and TRBJ1-1; 8 bases match TRBD1. CDR1 is SGDLS, CDR2 YYNGEE, per germline. The CDR3 runs to 19 residues. Unmatched junction bases numbered 13, after V lost 0 bases and J lost 0 bases. CDR3 loop: CASSVGLGTGSFMNTEAFF. Written as DNA, the CDR3 is TGTGCCAGCAGCGTAGGTCTTGGGACAGGAAGCTTCATGAACACTGAAGCTTTCTTT.

This clonotype was counted a few times. The chain has TRBV14 and TRBJ2-5, with 14 bases that match TRBD2. The CDR3 has 18 amino acids. Losses at the gene ends were 4 bases for V and 3 bases for J; bases not matched to a gene: 10. CDR1 and CDR2 from the germline V gene are SGHDN and FVKESK. The CDR3 protein is CASSPSLWTSGGKETQYF. CDR3 nucleotide sequence: TGTGCCAGCAGCCCAAGCCTGTGGACTAGCGGGGGGAAAGAGACCCAGTACTTC. Based on the CDR3 plus reference TRBV14 and TRBJ2-5, the full variable domain is EAGVTQFPSHSVIEKGQTVTLRCDPISGHDNLYWYRRVMGKEIKFLLHFVKESKQDESGMPNNRFLAERTGGTYSTLKVQPAELEDSGVYFCASSPSLWTSGGKETQYFGPGTRLLVL.

The rearrangement links TRBV9 to TRBJ1-6; D call uncertain. The CDR3 consists of 13 residues. Germline lookup yields CDR1 SGDLS and CDR2 YYNGEE. Trimming left V 3 bases short and J 5 bases short, with 6 bases between. The CDR3 sequence: CASSGQNNSPLHF. In DNA form, the CDR3 reads TGTGCCAGCAGCGGGCAGAATAATTCACCCCTCCACTTT.

This clonotype was detected only a few times. The CDR3 DNA sequence: TGTGCCAGCAGCGGAGGGGTGAGTGGTCAGCCCCAGCATTTT. This codes for CASSGGVSGQPQHF. The rearrangement links TRBV9 to TRBJ1-5, with D perhaps TRBD1 (5 bases). Trimming cost V 3 bases and J 6 bases, with 13 bases left between them. Germline V gene data show CDR1 as SGDLS and CDR2 as YYNGEE. This CDR3 has 14 amino acids.

J is TRBJ2-3 and V is TRBV4-2, with 14 bases lining up with TRBD2. V lost 4 bases to trimming and J lost 3 bases; unmatched junction nucleotides: 6. Germline V gives CDR1 LGHNA, CDR2 YNFKEQ. The CDR3 sequence is 17 residues long. The DNA for the CDR3 is TGTGCCAGCAGCCCCGGACTAGCGGGGGGCGGAACAGATACGCAGTATTTT. Protein sequence: CASSPGLAGGGTDTQYF.

The chain is built from TRBV9 and TRBJ2-1, with a weak D call TRBD2 (6 bases). CDR1 is SGDLS and CDR2 is YYNGEE in the germline V gene. The CDR3 runs to 15 residues. V was cut by 3 bases and J by 4 bases, with 14 bases left in between. Here the CDR3 reads CASSAGGSGYNEQFF. The CDR3 bases are TGTGCCAGCAGCGCCGGTGGTAGCGGTTACAATGAGCAGTTCTTC.

This clonotype has just a few counts. The chain is built from TRBV11-2 and TRBJ2-7; 11 positions match TRBD2. CDR1 SGHAT and CDR2 FQNNGV come from the germline V gene. The CDR3 has 17 residues. V lost 0 bases, J lost 1 base, and 5 bases stayed unmatched. The CDR3 loop reads CASSLEDLAGGSYEQYF. CDR3 DNA sequence: TGTGCCAGCAGCTTAGAGGATCTAGCGGGAGGTTCCTACGAGCAGTACTTC.

This clonotype appeared a few times. V gene TRBV3-1 combines with J gene TRBJ2-5; no clear D. The CDR3 contains 15 residues. V lost 4 bases, J lost 2 bases, and 14 bases lay in between. CDR1 is LGHDT, CDR2 YNNKEL, per germline (reference sequence). This CDR3 reads CASSPLIKPQETQYF. The DNA of the CDR3 is TGTGCCAGCAGCCCCCTGATAAAGCCGCAAGAGACCCAGTACTTC.

In its sample, this clonotype was seen many times. This CDR3 is CASSSGIEQYF. The CDR3 DNA follows: TGTGCCAGCAGCTCGGGCATAGAGCAGTACTTC. The chain employs TRBV7-2 and TRBJ2-7; no firm D call. The germline V gene encodes CDR1 SGHTA and CDR2 FQGNSA. The CDR3 covers 11 residues. V lost 4 bases and J 7 bases, leaving 8 bases between the germline ends.